The TCR beta chain described here comes from a study of shared clonotypes between healthy human individuals. The naive CD8 subset, CD45RO-negative cells positively selected for CCR7, excluded terminally differentiated effector memory CD45RA+ cells. Worth noting for this clone: Its antigen is unidentified.

Study results and limitations: Rarefaction showed sorted-subset sequencing was incomplete despite large depth.

The V end lost 5 bases, the J end lost 10 bases, and 12 bases lay between the germline ends. Germline-derived CDR1 and CDR2 are MDHEN and SYDVKM. The CDR3 is 13 residues long. The authors ran the assay at deep level. Under the authors' procedure: From ImmunoSEQ came sequences covering only the junction and carrying no quality scores, so filtering differed. Assay: immunoSEQ multiplex PCR; the TCRdb copy retains only in-frame clones and omits some. From that table come the V and J calls and clone size; the DNA was used to work out D and trimming. Among roughly 590,000 clones, 95% to 96% were seen once, and the ten largest hold 0.11%.

Source material: naive CD8+ T cells sorted from blood. This TCR came from a woman aged 25 to 45 in good health. The chain carries TRBV28 and TRBJ2-6; D might be TRBD1 (5 bases). Here the CDR3 reads CASSLRTLNVLTF. CDR3 coding DNA: TGTGCCAGCAGTCTCCGGACACTTAACGTCCTGACTTTC.